The clone carrying this TCR beta chain was observed a single time. CDR3 length: 16 residues. The J segment lost 1 base and the V segment lost 0 bases, leaving 4 bases of the junction unmatched. The V gene's germline CDR1 is SGHRS and CDR2 YFSETQ. Enrolment of Seattle patients took place during active infection, and they were followed longitudinally. Authors' data handling: Reference gene primer amplification gave estimated nucleated cell counts. The assay was immunoSEQ multiplex PCR, and TCRdb's table has in-frame clones only and misses some. Clone size and V and J calls were adopted from that table, with D and trimming inferred from the DNA. The data show roughly 190,000 clones, with about 80% seen just once and less than 9.5% held by the top ten. The data were taken from a study of blood T cell repertoires in COVID-19. Study context: Donors in the United States, Italy and Spain gave samples during acute or convalescent COVID-19. Nucleic acid was either cDNA or gDNA, and it came from T cells, B-cell-depleted T cells, or PBMCs.

The sample taken for sequencing was peripheral blood. The clonotype was recovered from an older woman with COVID-19, enrolled during active disease. This chain links TRBV5-1 with TRBJ2-1; 7 bases align to TRBD1. The CDR3 DNA reads as TGCGCCAGCAGCTTGGGACAGGGATATTCCTACAATGAGCAGTTCTTC. Its translation: CASSLGQGYSYNEQFF. Using reference TRBV5-1 and TRBJ2-1 for the parts outside the CDR3, the full variable domain is KAGVTQTPRYLIKTRGQQVTLSCSPISGHRSVSWYQQTPGQGLQFLFEYFSETQRNKGNFPGRFSGRQFSNSRSEMNVSTLELGDSALYLCASSLGQGYSYNEQFFGPGTRLTVL.